This T cell receptor beta chain came from a study of PD-L1 blockade in urothelial cancer. Sequenced by immunoSEQ multiplex PCR; TCRdb stores in-frame clones only, minus some. The repertoire has about 72,000 clones, under 90% of them found once; the top ten carry 3.5% to 5.5%. Time point denoted: pretreatment peripheral blood. V lost 3 bases, J lost 4 bases, and 24 bases lay in between. Per the germline V gene, CDR1 is MGHDK and CDR2 is SYGVNS. This CDR3 region has 18 residues. The sample in question was PBMCs, obtained around atezolizumab (anti-PD-L1) treatment. The TCR sequence derives from a man between 65 and 85 years old with urothelial cancer. The gene calls are TRBV25-1 and TRBJ2-5, with D possibly matching TRBD1 (6 bases). The CDR3 reads CASSDPTTEQGEGETQYF. The CDR3 nucleotides are TGTGCCAGCAGTGATCCCACAACCGAACAGGGTGAAGGAGAGACCCAGTACTTC. The full variable domain, in which reference TRBV25-1 and TRBJ2-5 provide the parts outside the CDR3, is EADIYQTPRYLVIGTGKKITLECSQTMGHDKMYWYQQDPGMELHLIHYSYGVNSTEKGDLSSESTVSRIRTEHFPLTLESARPSHTSQYLCASSDPTTEQGEGETQYFGPGTRLLVL.